This entry is about one TCR beta chain. As yet, its antigen is unknown. Trimming shortened V by 5 bases and J by 0 bases, and 13 bases separated the two germline ends. From germline, CDR1 is SNHLY and CDR2 FYNNEI. The CDR3 length is 15 residues. This record comes from a study of brain T cells in children with intractable seizures. Overall study findings and caveats: Viral specificity was inferred only from CDR3 similarity; HCMV serostatus was unknown. Pre-surgery blood may have been undersampled, hiding some clones.

Method: immunoSEQ multiplex PCR; TCRdb's copy keeps in-frame clones and lacks some. The data hold hundreds of thousands of clones, with about 93% observed a single time. Time point described: blood from clinic visit 5 months post-surgery; TSC patient then seizure free. The sequenced cases were selected for having the highest brain T cell transcript signatures. Before surgery, patients took at least one anti-epileptic drug. The clonotype comes from a boy in the first two years of life with tuberous sclerosis and intractable seizures. The sample consisted of peripheral blood, taken roughly 5 months after surgery. V usage is TRBV2 and J usage is TRBJ1-2; D possibly corresponds to TRBD1 (5 bases). CDR3 sequence (DNA): TGTGCCAGCAGTTACGGGTGGACATCTAACTATGGCTACACCTTC. This sequence encodes CASSYGWTSNYGYTF.